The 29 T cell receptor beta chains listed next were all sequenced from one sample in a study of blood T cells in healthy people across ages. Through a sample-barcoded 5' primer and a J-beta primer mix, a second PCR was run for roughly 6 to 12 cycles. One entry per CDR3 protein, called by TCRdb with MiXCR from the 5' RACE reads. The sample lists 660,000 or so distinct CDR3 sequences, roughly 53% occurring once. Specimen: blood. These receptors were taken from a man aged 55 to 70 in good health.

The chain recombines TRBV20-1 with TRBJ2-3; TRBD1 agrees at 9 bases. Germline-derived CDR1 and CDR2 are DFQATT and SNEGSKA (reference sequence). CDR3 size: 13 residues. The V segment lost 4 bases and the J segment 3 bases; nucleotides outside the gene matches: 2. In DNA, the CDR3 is TGCAGTGCTAAGGACAGGGGTACAGATACGCAGTATTTT. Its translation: CSAKDRGTDTQYF.

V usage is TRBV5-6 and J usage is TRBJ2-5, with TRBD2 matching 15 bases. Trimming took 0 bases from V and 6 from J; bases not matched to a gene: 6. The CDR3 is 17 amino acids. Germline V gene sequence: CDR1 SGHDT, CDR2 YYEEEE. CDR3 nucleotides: TGTGCCAGCAGCTTGGGAGGACTAGCGGGGGGGCATAAGACCCAGTACTTC. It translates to CASSLGGLAGGHKTQYF.

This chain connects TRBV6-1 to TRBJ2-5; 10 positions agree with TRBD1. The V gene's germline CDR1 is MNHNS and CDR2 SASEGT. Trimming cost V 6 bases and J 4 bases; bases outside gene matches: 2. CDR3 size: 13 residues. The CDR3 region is CASRGQGLETQYF. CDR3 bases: TGTGCCAGCAGGGGACAGGGGTTAGAGACCCAGTACTTC.

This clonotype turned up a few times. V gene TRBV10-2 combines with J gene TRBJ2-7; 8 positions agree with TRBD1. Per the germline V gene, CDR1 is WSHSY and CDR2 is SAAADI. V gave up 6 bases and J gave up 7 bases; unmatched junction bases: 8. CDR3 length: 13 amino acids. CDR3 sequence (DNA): TGCGCCAGCAGCGACAGGGGCGTTCGGGAGCAGTACTTC. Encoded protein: CASSDRGVREQYF.

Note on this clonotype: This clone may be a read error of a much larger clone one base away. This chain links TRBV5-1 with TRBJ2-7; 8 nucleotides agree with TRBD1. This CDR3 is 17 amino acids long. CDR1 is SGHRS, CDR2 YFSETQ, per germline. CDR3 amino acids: CASGLATTGGLSYEQYF. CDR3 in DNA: TGCGCCAGCGGCTTGGCCACTACAGGGGGACTCTCCTACGAGCAGTACTTC.

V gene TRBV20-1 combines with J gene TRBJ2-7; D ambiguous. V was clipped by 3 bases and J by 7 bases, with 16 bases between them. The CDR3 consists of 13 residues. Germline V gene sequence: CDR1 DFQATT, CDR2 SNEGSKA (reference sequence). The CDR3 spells CSASLAATREQYF. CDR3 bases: TGCAGTGCTAGCTTGGCAGCTACGCGGGAGCAGTACTTC.

The CDR3 nucleotides are TGCGCCAGCAGCCCGGTGGACAGGAGCTCCTACAATGAGCAGTTCTTC. Its translation is CASSPVDRSSYNEQFF. The chain employs TRBV5-1 and TRBJ2-1, with TRBD1 identical over 7 bases. The CDR3 consists of 16 residues. V trimming: 4 bases; J trimming: 0 bases; junction bases outside the gene matches: 7. Germline assignment: CDR1 SGHRS and CDR2 YFSETQ. The variable domain in full, with the rest retrieved from reference TRBV5-1 and TRBJ2-1, is KAGVTQTPRYLIKTRGQQVTLSCSPISGHRSVSWYQQTPGQGLQFLFEYFSETQRNKGNFPGRFSGRQFSNSRSEMNVSTLELGDSALYLCASSPVDRSSYNEQFFGPGTRLTVL.

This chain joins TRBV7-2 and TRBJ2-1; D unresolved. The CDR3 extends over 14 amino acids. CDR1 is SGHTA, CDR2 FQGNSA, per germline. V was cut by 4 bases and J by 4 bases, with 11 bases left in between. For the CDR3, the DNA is TGTGCCAGCAGCTCATCTGGAGTATACAATGAGCAGTTCTTC. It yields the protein CASSSSGVYNEQFF.

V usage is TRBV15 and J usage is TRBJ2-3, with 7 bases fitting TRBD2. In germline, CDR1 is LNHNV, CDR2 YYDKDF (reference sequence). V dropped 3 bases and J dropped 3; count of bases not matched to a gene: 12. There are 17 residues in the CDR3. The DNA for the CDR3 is TGTGCCACCAGCAGCAACATAGTGGGGGGGAGGACAGATACGCAGTATTTT. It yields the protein CATSSNIVGGRTDTQYF. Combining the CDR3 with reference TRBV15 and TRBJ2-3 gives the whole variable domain DAMVIQNPRYQVTQFGKPVTLSCSQTLNHNVMYWYQQKSSQAPKLLFHYYDKDFNNEADTPDNFQSRRPNTSFCFLDIRSPGLGDTAMYLCATSSNIVGGRTDTQYFGPGTRLTVL.

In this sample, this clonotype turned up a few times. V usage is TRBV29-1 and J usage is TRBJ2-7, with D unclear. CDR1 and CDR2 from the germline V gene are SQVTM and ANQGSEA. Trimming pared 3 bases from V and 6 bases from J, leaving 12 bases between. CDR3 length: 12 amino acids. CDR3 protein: CSVDGPFGEQYF. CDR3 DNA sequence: TGCAGCGTTGATGGCCCGTTCGGCGAGCAGTACTTC.

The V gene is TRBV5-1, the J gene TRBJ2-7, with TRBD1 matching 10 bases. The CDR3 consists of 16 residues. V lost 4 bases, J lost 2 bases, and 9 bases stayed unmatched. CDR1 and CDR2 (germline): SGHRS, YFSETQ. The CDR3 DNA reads TGCGCCAGCAGCACGTCCCGGGACAGGGGCCCCTACGAGCAGTACTTC. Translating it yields CASSTSRDRGPYEQYF.

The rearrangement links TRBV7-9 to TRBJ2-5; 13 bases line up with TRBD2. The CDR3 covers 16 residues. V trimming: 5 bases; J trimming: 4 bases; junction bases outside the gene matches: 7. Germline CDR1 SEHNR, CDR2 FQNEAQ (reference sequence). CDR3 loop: CASSVEGLAGVETQYF. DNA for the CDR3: TGTGCCAGCAGCGTAGAAGGACTAGCGGGGGTAGAGACCCAGTACTTC.

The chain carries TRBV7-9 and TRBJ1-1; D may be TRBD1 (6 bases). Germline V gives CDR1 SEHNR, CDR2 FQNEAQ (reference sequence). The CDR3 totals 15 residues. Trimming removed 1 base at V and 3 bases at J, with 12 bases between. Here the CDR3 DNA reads TGTGCCAGCAGCTTAGACGGACCAGGGGACACTGAAGCTTTCTTT. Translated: CASSLDGPGDTEAFF.

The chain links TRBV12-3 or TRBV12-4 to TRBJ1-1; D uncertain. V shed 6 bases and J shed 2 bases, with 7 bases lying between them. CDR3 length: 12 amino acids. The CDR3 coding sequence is TGTGCCAGCAGGAAACTTAACACTGAAGCTTTCTTT. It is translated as CASRKLNTEAFF.

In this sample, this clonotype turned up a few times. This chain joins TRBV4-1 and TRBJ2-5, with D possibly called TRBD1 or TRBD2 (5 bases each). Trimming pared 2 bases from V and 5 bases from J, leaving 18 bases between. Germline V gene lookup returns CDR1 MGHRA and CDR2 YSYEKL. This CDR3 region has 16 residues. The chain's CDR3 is CASSQNFGAAVETQYF. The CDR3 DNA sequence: TGCGCCAGCAGCCAAAACTTCGGGGCGGCGGTGGAGACCCAGTACTTC.

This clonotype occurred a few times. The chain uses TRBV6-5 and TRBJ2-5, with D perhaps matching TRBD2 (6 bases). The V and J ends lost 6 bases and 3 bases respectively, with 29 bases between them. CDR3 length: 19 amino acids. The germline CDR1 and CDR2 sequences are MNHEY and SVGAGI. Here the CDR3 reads CASSNSGPSGRAMEETQYF. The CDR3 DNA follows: TGTGCCAGCAGCAACTCGGGGCCGAGCGGGCGGGCTATGGAAGAGACCCAGTACTTC.

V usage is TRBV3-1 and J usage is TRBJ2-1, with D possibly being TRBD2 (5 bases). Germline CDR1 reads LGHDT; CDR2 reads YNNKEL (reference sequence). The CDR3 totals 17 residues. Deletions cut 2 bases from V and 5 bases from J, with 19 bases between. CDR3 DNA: TGTGCCAGCAGCCAAAGGCAGCGGAGCTACCGAGACAATGAGCAGTTCTTC. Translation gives CASSQRQRSYRDNEQFF.

The CDR3, as DNA: TGTGCCAGCAGCTTTGGGGGGACAGGCGCTAACTATGGCTACACCTTC. It yields the protein CASSFGGTGANYGYTF. This chain links TRBV7-9 with TRBJ1-2; 8 nucleotides line up with TRBD1. The CDR3 is 16 amino acids. V was clipped by 3 bases and J by 0 bases; unmatched bases: 6. CDR1 is SEHNR and CDR2 is FQNEAQ in the germline V gene (reference sequence).

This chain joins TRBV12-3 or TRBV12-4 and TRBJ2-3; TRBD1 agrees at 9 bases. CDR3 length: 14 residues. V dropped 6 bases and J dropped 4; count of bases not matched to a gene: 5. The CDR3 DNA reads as TGTGCCAGCAGCAGGGACAGGGTGGCAGATACGCAGTATTTT. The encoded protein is CASSRDRVADTQYF.

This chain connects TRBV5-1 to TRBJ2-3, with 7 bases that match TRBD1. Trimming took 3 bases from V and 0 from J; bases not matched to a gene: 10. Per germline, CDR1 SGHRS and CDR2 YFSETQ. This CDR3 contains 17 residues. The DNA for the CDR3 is TGCGCCAGCAGCTGGGGACGGACAGGCTACAGCACAGATACGCAGTATTTT. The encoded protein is CASSWGRTGYSTDTQYF.

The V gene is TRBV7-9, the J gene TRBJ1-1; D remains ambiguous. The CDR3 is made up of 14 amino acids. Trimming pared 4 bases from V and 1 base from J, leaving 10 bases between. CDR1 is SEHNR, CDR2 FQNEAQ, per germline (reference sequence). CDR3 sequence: CASSSTRTNTEAFF. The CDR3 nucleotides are TGTGCCAGCAGCTCGACTAGGACGAACACTGAAGCTTTCTTT. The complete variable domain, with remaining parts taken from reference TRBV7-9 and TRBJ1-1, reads DTGVSQNPRHKITKRGQNVTFRCDPISEHNRLYWYRQTLGQGPEFLTYFQNEAQLEKSRLLSDRFSAERPKGSFSTLEIQRTEQGDSAMYLCASSSTRTNTEAFFGQGTRLTVV.

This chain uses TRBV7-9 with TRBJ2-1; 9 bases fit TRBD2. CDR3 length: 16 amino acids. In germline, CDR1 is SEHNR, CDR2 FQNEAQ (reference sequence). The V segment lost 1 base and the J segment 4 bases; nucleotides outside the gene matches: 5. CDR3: CASSLGLAEIYNEQFF. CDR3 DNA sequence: TGTGCCAGCAGCTTAGGACTAGCGGAGATTTACAATGAGCAGTTCTTC.

CDR3 nucleotides: TGTGCCAGCAGCTTAGGGGACAGGGAGGCCTATGGCTACACCTTC. Amino acid sequence: CASSLGDREAYGYTF. The J gene is TRBJ1-2, the V gene TRBV13, with 8 bases identical to TRBD1. This CDR3 region has 15 residues. Germline loops: CDR1 PRHDT, CDR2 FYEKMQ (reference sequence). V trimming: 0 bases; J trimming: 4 bases; junction bases outside the gene matches: 4.

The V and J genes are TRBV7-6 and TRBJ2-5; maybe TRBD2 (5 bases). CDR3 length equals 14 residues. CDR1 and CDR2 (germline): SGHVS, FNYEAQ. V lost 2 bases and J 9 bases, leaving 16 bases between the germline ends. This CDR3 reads CASSLSASVEAQYF. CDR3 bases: TGTGCCAGCAGCTTATCCGCCAGTGTGGAGGCCCAGTACTTC.

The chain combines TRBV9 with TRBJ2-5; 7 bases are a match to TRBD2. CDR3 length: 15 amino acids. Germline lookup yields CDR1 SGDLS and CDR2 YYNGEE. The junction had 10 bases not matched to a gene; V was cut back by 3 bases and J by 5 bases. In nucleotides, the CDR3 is TGTGCCAGCAGCGCCGAGATCGGGGGGTTGGAGACCCAGTACTTC. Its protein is CASSAEIGGLETQYF.

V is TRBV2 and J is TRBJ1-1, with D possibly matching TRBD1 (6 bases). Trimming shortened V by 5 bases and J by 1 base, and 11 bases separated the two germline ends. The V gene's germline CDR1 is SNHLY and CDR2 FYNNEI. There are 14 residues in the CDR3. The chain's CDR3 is CASSRRTANTEAFF. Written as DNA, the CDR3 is TGTGCCAGCAGTAGACGGACAGCGAACACTGAAGCTTTCTTT.

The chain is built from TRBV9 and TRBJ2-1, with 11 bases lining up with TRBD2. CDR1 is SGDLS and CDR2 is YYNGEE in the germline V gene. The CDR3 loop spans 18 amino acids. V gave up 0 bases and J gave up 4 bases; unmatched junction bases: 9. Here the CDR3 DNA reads TGTGCCAGCAGCGTAGCTACGGGGGGGACTAGCGGATACAATGAGCAGTTCTTC. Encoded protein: CASSVATGGTSGYNEQFF.

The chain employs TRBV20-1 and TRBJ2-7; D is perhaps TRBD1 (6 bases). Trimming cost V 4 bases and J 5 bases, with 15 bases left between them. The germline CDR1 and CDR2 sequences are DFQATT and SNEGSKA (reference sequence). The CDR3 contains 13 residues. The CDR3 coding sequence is TGCAGTGCTATTCAGGGGCCTCGGGACGAGCAGTACTTC. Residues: CSAIQGPRDEQYF.

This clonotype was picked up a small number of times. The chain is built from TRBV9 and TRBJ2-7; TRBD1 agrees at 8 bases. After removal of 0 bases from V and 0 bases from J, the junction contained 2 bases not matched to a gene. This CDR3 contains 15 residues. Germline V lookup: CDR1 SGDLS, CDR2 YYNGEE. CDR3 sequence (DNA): TGTGCCAGCAGCGTAGGGGACAGGCACTCCTACGAGCAGTACTTC. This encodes CASSVGDRHSYEQYF.